This T cell receptor (beta chain) derives from a study of blood T cell repertoires in COVID-19. Study overall: Acute and convalescent COVID-19 specimens originated in the United States, Italy and Spain. T cells, B-cell-depleted T cells, or PBMCs supplied cDNA or gDNA.

Trimming took 2 bases from V and 7 from J; bases not matched to a gene: 6. The CDR3 runs to 15 residues. Germline-derived CDR1 and CDR2 are LGHDT and YNNKEL (reference sequence). The authors' processing: Amplification from reference gene primers served as the basis for estimated nucleated cell counts. Here immunoSEQ multiplex PCR was the method, and the copy in TCRdb shows in-frame clones only, minus some. That table supplies the V and J calls and clone size; D and trimming were determined from the DNA. There are about 180,000 clones in the sample; 75% to 90% occur only once, and about 10% lies in the top ten.

Sequencing was carried out using peripheral blood. This TCR derives from a human donor with active or convalescent COVID-19. The donor label of this sample is uncertain. The J gene is TRBJ1-2, the V gene TRBV3-1 (or the pseudogene TRBV3-2), with 11 bases that match TRBD1. The CDR3 here is CASSQRTGTGGGYTF. The CDR3 DNA sequence: TGTGCCAGCAGCCAAAGAACCGGGACAGGGGGTGGCTACACCTTC.